This T cell receptor beta chain was observed in a study of shared clonotypes between healthy human individuals. Study summary: Donor ages ranged 18 to 49 years: a couple of women, a few men. Broader study findings: Deeper or shallower sequencing was expected to change how clonotypes are shared among donors.

It was CD45RO-negative cells, positively selected for CCR7, that made up naive CD8 cells, with terminally differentiated effector memory CD45RA+ cells excluded. TCRdb keeps only in-frame clones here, not all; method: immunoSEQ multiplex PCR. The top ten clones hold approximately 0.12% of a sample with under 700,000 clones, around 95% of them seen once. Germline assignment: CDR1 MNHNS and CDR2 SASEGT. This CDR3 has 14 residues. V lost 1 base, J lost 7 bases, and 13 bases lay in between. On this clone: Its antigen is not identified.

V and J are TRBV6-1 and TRBJ1-2; D ambiguous. The origin of this receptor is a woman aged 25 to 45 in good health. Source material: naive CD8+ T cells sorted from blood. The DNA for the CDR3 is TGTGCCAGCAGTGAAGGGACGGTGGGGTCTGGCTACACCTTC. It specifies CASSEGTVGSGYTF.